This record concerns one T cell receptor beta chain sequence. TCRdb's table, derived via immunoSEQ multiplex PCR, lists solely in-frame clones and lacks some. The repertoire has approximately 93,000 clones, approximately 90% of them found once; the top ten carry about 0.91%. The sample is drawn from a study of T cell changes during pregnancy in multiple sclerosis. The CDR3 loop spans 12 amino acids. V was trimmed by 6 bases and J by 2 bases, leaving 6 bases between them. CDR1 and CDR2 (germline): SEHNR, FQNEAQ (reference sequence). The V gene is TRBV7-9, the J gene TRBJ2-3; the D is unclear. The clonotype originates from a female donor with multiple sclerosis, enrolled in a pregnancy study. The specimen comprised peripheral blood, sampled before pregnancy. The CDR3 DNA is TGTGCCAGCAGTACAAACACAGATACGCAGTATTTT. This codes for CASSTNTDTQYF.